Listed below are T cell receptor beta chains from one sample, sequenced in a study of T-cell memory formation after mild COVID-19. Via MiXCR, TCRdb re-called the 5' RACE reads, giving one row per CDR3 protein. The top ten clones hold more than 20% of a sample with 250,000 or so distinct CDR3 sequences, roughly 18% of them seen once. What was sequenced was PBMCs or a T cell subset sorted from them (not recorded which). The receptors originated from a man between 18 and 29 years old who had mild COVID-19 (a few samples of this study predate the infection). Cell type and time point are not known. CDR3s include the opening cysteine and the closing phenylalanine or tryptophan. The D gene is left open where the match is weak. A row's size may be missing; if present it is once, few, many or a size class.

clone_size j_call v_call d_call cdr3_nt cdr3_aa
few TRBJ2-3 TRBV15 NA TGTGCCACCAGCAGAGAGATTAGCGGAGGCACAGATACGCAGTATTTT CATSREISGGTDTQYF
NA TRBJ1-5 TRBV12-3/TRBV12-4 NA TGTGCCAGCAGTTTCAGGACTAGCAATCAGCCCCAGCATTTT CASSFRTSNQPQHF
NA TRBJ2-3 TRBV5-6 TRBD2 TGTGCCAGCAGCTTACCGGGACTAGCGCAGGATACGCAGTATTTT CASSLPGLAQDTQYF
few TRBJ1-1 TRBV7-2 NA TGTGCCAGCAGCCCCCGGTGGGGCGGGACTGAAGCTTTCTTT CASSPRWGGTEAFF
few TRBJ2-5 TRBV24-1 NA TGTGCCACCAGCGCAGGTTGGGGCAGTCAAGAGACCCAGTACTTC CATSAGWGSQETQYF
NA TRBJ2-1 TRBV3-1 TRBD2 TGTGCCAGCAGCCCGGGACTAGTGAAGACTCGCCACTACAATGAGCAGTTCTTC CASSPGLVKTRHYNEQFF
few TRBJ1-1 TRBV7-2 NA TGTGCCAGCAGCTTAATATCTCTAGGAACTGAAGCTTTCTTT CASSLISLGTEAFF
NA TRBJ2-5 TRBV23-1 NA TGCGCCAGCAGTCATCGGGACGAGGAGACCCAGTACTTC CASSHRDEETQYF
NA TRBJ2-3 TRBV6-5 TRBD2 TGTGCCAGCAGTCGAGATGCCGTCATTCTAGCGGGGGGGCGAGATACGCAGTATTTT CASSRDAVILAGGRDTQYF
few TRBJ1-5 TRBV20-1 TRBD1 TGCAGTGCTAGAGATGCGGTCGGACAGGGGGACCAGCCCCAGCATTTT CSARDAVGQGDQPQHF
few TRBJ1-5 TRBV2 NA TGTGCCAGCAGCCTCACTAATCCCGGGAACAATCAGCCCCAGCATTTT CASSLTNPGNNQPQHF
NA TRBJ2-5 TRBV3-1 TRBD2 TGTGCCAGCAGCGCTCCACCGGAGCTAGCGGAGATCCAAGAGACCCAGTACTTC CASSAPPELAEIQETQYF
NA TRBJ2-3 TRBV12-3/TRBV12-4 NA TGTGCCAGCAGTTTTGGCACGGGAAGCACAGATACGCAGTATTTT CASSFGTGSTDTQYF
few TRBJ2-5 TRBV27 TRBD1 TGTGCCAGCAGTTTCTGGGACAGGGGGCTGGAGACCCAGTACTTC CASSFWDRGLETQYF
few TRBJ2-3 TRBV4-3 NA TGCGCCAGCAGCCAAGATCTTAAGACTAGCACAGATACGCAGTATTTT CASSQDLKTSTDTQYF
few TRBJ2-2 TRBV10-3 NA TGTGCCATCAGCAGGGAAAGAGAGCTGTTTTTT CAISRERELFF
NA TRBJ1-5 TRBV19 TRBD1 TGTGCCACAAGACAGGGAGTCTTCCGCAATCAGCCCCAGCATTTT CATRQGVFRNQPQHF
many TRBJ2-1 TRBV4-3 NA TGCGCCAGCAGCCGGGACACTAGGGTCGGCCGCTCCTACAATGAGCAGTTCTTC CASSRDTRVGRSYNEQFF
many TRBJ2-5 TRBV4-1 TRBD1 TGCGCCAGCAGCCCGGACAGGGACAAGACCCAGTACTTC CASSPDRDKTQYF
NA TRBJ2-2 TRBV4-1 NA TGCGCCAGCAGCCGTTCAGGGCCCGGGGAGCTGTTTTTT CASSRSGPGELFF
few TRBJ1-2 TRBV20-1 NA TGCAGTGCTAGCGGTGTAGGGGGGCCTGGCTACACCTTC CSASGVGGPGYTF
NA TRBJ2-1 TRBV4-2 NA TGTGCCATCAGCCGGGAACACAATGAGCAGTTCTTC CAISREHNEQFF
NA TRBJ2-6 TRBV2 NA TGTGCCAGCAGTGAAGTCTCTGGGGCCAACGTCCTGACTTTC CASSEVSGANVLTF
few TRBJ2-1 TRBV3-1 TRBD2 TGTGCCAGCAGCCCCCTTAGTCCAGCGGGGGAGTACAATGAGCAGTTCTTC CASSPLSPAGEYNEQFF
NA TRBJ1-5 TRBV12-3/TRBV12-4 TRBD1 TGTGCCAGCAGTCCGAGACAGGGCGGTCAGCCCCAGCATTTT CASSPRQGGQPQHF
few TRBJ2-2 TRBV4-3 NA TGCGCCAGCAGCCAAGGGGGGAGGGAGCTGTTTTTT CASSQGGRELFF
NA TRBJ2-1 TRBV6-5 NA TGTGCCAGCAGCCCTAATCTACGGGGCTTCTACAATGAGCAGTTCTTC CASSPNLRGFYNEQFF
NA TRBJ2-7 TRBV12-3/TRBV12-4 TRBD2 TGTGCCAGCAGTTTGGGGGGGGATGTTTACGAGCAGTACTTC CASSLGGDVYEQYF
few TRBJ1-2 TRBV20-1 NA TGCAGTGCCCCACAGATACAGGGTTATGGCTACACCTTC CSAPQIQGYGYTF
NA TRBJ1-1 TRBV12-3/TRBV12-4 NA TGTGCCAGCAGCAACAGGAATCTGAACACTGAAGCTTTCTTT CASSNRNLNTEAFF
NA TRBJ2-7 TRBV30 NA TGTGCCTGGAGTAGGGTGTGGACAGTACTCACCTACGAGCAGTACTTC CAWSRVWTVLTYEQYF
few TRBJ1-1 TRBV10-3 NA TGTGCCATCAGTGACACGACCCAAACCTATGAAGCTTTCTTT CAISDTTQTYEAFF
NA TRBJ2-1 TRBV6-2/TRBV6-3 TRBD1 TGTGCCAGCACAGGGAAGGGGGCGCGTGCTTATGAGCAGTTCTTC CASTGKGARAYEQFF
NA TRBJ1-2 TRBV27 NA TGTGCCAGCAGTCCCGGGGACCCCGGCGGCCTCTATGGCTACACCTTC CASSPGDPGGLYGYTF
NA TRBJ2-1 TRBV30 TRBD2 TGTGCCTGGAGTGTACTCAGCGGGAGTCTCAATGAGCAGTTCTTC CAWSVLSGSLNEQFF
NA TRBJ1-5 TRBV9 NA TGTGCCAGCAGCGTAGACTTCAGTACCAATCAGCCCCAGCATTTT CASSVDFSTNQPQHF
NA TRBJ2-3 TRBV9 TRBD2 TGTGCCAGCAGGGAGACTAGCGGGGGCGCAGATACGCAGTATTTT CASRETSGGADTQYF
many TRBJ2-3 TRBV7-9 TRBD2 TGTGCCAGCAGCTCTGCGGGGGGGCACACAGATACGCAGTATTTT CASSSAGGHTDTQYF
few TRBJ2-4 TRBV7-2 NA TGTGCCAGCAGCTTAGAGGTCAAAAACATTCAGTACTTC CASSLEVKNIQYF
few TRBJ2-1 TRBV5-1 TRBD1 TGCGCCAGCGCGGGGACAGGGGTCTACAATGAGCAGTTCTTC CASAGTGVYNEQFF
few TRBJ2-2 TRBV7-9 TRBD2 TGTGCCAGCAGCGGAGGACCCCCGGCTAGCGGGGGGGCCGTTCACACCGGGGAGCTGTTTTTT CASSGGPPASGGAVHTGELFF
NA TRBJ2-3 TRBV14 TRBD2 TGTGCCAGCAGCCAAGGAACCGGACTAGCGAAGTCAGATACGCAGTATTTT CASSQGTGLAKSDTQYF
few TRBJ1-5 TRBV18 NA TGTGCCAGCTCACCCCCGGGACGGCGACGGTATTCTCAGCCCCAGCATTTT CASSPPGRRRYSQPQHF
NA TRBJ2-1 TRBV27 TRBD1 TGTGCCAGCAGTTGGACAGGGGACTCCTACAATGAGCAGTTCTTC CASSWTGDSYNEQFF
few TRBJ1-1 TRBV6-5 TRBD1 TGTGCCAGCAGTTACGGGACAGGTGGAGGAGGCACTGAAGCTTTCTTT CASSYGTGGGGTEAFF
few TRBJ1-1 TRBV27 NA TGTGCCAGCAGGAAGGGTGTTACTGAAGCTTTCTTT CASRKGVTEAFF
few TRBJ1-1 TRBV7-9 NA TGTGCCAGCAGCTTTAGGGACGGGGAACCTAACACTGAAGCTTTCTTT CASSFRDGEPNTEAFF
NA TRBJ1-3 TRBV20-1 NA TGCAGTGCTTGGACCGAGAGCTCTGGAAACACCATATATTTT CSAWTESSGNTIYF
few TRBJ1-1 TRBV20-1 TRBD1 TGCAGTGCTAGGCCGGACAGGGGCCAAATGAACACTGAAGCTTTCTTT CSARPDRGQMNTEAFF
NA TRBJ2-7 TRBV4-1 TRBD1 TGCGCCAGCAGCCAAATGTCCGGGACAGTGAGTCAGCAGTACTTC CASSQMSGTVSQQYF
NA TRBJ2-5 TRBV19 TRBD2 TGTGCCAGTAGTGCGGGACTAGCCGTGGAGACCCAGTACTTC CASSAGLAVETQYF
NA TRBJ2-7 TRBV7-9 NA TGTGCCAGCAGCTCCCGGGACTCCTACGAGCAGTACTTC CASSSRDSYEQYF
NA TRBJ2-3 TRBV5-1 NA TGCGCCAGCAGCTCCGGGGGCGGGGGCCCTAGCACAGATACGCAGTATTTT CASSSGGGGPSTDTQYF
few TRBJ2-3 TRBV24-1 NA TGTGCCACCAGTGATGGAGCTAGCGTGACAGATACGCAGTATTTT CATSDGASVTDTQYF